These T cell receptor beta chains were read from a single sample in a study of blood T cell repertoires in COVID-19. Sequenced by immunoSEQ multiplex PCR; TCRdb stores in-frame clones only, minus some. This table holds 200,000 to 250,000 clones, about 85% found once. The sample consisted of peripheral blood. The receptor source for this set is a man aged 45-65 years who had recovered from COVID-19. Each CDR3 is given with its conserved first and last residue. The D gene is left open where the match is weak. Clone sizes are given selectively: once, few, many, or a class where the clone is expanded.

V	D	size	J	CDR3	DNA
TRBV2	.	.	TRBJ1-1	CASSDPRGGSTEAFF	TGTGCCAGCAGCGATCCCCGCGGGGGTAGCACTGAAGCTTTCTTT
TRBV11-2	.	.	TRBJ2-6	CASSLAGLLQVLTF	TGTGCCAGCAGCTTAGCAGGACTCCTTCAAGTCCTGACTTTC
TRBV7-8	.	.	TRBJ2-3	CASSLRAAAGTDTQYF	TGTGCCAGCAGCTTACGAGCGGCGGCCGGCACAGATACGCAGTATTTT
TRBV27	TRBD1	.	TRBJ2-2	CASSLSGQGNTGELFF	TGTGCCAGCAGCCTGTCGGGACAGGGGAACACCGGGGAGCTGTTTTTT
TRBV9	TRBD2	.	TRBJ2-1	CASRGRADEQFF	TGTGCCAGCCGCGGGAGGGCCGATGAGCAGTTCTTC
TRBV14	TRBD2	.	TRBJ2-1	CASSHLRTSGRYNEQFF	TGTGCCAGCAGCCACCTCCGGACTAGCGGGAGGTACAATGAGCAGTTCTTC
TRBV28	TRBD1	once	TRBJ1-4	CASSSPGQGTTNEKLFF	TGTGCCAGCAGTTCCCCGGGACAGGGGACAACTAATGAAAAACTGTTTTTT
TRBV27	TRBD1	.	TRBJ1-5	CASSSIRGLFNQPQHF	TGTGCCAGCAGCTCCATCAGGGGGCTCTTCAATCAGCCCCAGCATTTT
TRBV6-2/TRBV6-3	TRBD1	.	TRBJ2-1	CASSKDRGYNEQFF	TGTGCCAGCAGTAAAGACAGGGGGTACAATGAGCAGTTCTTC
TRBV30	TRBD1	.	TRBJ1-2	CAWSPIRTGFYGYTF	TGTGCCTGGAGCCCTATCCGGACAGGGTTCTATGGCTACACCTTC
TRBV6-5	TRBD2	.	TRBJ2-1	CATREDLSYNEQFF	TGTGCCACCCGGGAGGACCTCTCCTACAATGAGCAGTTCTTC
TRBV2	.	.	TRBJ2-5	CASSELTTQETQYF	TGTGCCAGCAGTGAACTGACAACCCAAGAGACCCAGTACTTC
TRBV7-9	TRBD1	.	TRBJ2-5	CASSLRGTGQETQYF	TGTGCCAGCAGCCTCCGTGGGACAGGGCAAGAGACCCAGTACTTC
TRBV5-6	TRBD1	.	TRBJ1-2	CASSLLNEEDRDYGYTF	TGTGCCAGCAGCTTGTTAAACGAAGAAGACAGGGACTATGGCTACACCTTC
TRBV27	TRBD1	.	TRBJ1-5	CASSSSTGQGQPQHF	TGTGCCAGCAGTTCATCGACAGGGCAAGGGCAGCCCCAGCATTTT
TRBV7-8	TRBD1	.	TRBJ2-7	CASSARTGGNSYEQYF	TGTGCCAGCAGCGCAAGAACAGGGGGGAACTCCTACGAGCAGTACTTC
TRBV7-2	TRBD1	.	TRBJ1-4	CASSSGQGNNEKLFF	TGTGCCAGCAGCTCCGGACAGGGCAATAATGAAAAACTGTTTTTT
TRBV5-1	TRBD2	.	TRBJ2-3	CASSLALAAGRDTQYF	TGCGCCAGCAGCTTGGCGCTAGCGGCAGGGCGAGATACGCAGTATTTT
TRBV5-1	.	once	TRBJ2-7	CASSLAPAGSYEQYF	TGCGCCAGCAGCTTGGCCCCAGCGGGCTCCTACGAGCAGTACTTC
TRBV10-3	TRBD1	.	TRBJ1-5	CAISGTGAQPQHF	TGTGCCATCAGTGGGACAGGGGCTCAGCCCCAGCATTTT
TRBV30	.	few	TRBJ1-2	CAWRGDGGNYGYTF	TGTGCCTGGAGAGGAGACGGAGGAAACTATGGCTACACCTTC
TRBV30	TRBD2	.	TRBJ2-1	CAWSVGAGVHEQFF	TGTGCCTGGAGTGTAGGAGCGGGAGTTCATGAGCAGTTCTTC
TRBV24-1	TRBD1	.	TRBJ1-5	CATSETGTGGTNQPQHF	TGTGCCACCAGTGAAACCGGGACAGGGGGAACTAATCAGCCCCAGCATTTT
TRBV10-3	.	.	TRBJ1-5	CAISVQQGSQPQHF	TGTGCCATCAGTGTTCAACAGGGCAGTCAGCCCCAGCATTTT
TRBV28	.	.	TRBJ1-2	CASSQTAGGYGYTF	TGTGCCAGCAGTCAAACAGCGGGCGGGTATGGCTACACCTTC
TRBV10-1	.	.	TRBJ2-3	CASSEGHHPSTDTQYF	TGCGCCAGCAGTGAGGGACACCATCCTAGCACAGATACGCAGTATTTT
TRBV3-1/TRBV3-2	.	.	TRBJ2-7	CASSLGEAVYEQYF	TGTGCCAGCAGCCTAGGAGAGGCGGTCTACGAGCAGTACTTC
TRBV7-8	.	.	TRBJ1-2	CASSPIAGGYGYTF	TGTGCCAGCAGCCCTATCGCGGGCGGCTATGGCTACACCTTC
TRBV7-8	.	.	TRBJ1-5	CASSLVMGNRDTTYQPQHF	TGTGCCAGCAGCTTAGTAATGGGTAATAGGGACACCACCTATCAGCCCCAGCATTTT
TRBV7-2	.	.	TRBJ2-2	CASSVAIPGELFF	TGTGCCAGCAGCGTGGCCATCCCCGGGGAGCTGTTTTTT
TRBV5-1	.	.	TRBJ1-5	CASSRGGDNQPQHF	TGCGCCAGCAGCCGCGGGGGTGACAATCAGCCCCAGCATTTT
TRBV6-5	TRBD1	few	TRBJ1-3	CASSGQGASGNTIYF	TGTGCCAGCAGCGGACAGGGAGCAAGTGGAAACACCATATATTTT
TRBV7-9	TRBD1	few	TRBJ2-3	CASTKQGAFGTDTQYF	TGTGCCAGCACCAAACAGGGGGCATTTGGCACAGATACGCAGTATTTT
TRBV19	TRBD2	.	TRBJ2-3	CASSIGTSGNPYF	TGTGCCAGTAGTATCGGGACTAGCGGGAACCCGTATTTT
TRBV19	.	.	TRBJ1-2	CASTISRDYGYTF	TGTGCCAGTACCATCTCGAGGGATTATGGCTACACCTTC
TRBV3-1/TRBV3-2	.	.	TRBJ2-3	CASSQGSGRVDDTQYF	TGTGCCAGCAGCCAAGGGTCGGGCAGGGTTGATGATACGCAGTATTTT
TRBV30	.	few	TRBJ2-7	CASVATSSLRYEQYF	TGTGCCTCGGTAGCGACATCGAGTTTACGGTACGAGCAGTACTTC
TRBV5-4	.	once	TRBJ2-7	CASSLSRGDEQYF	TGTGCCAGCAGCCTATCTCGGGGAGACGAGCAGTACTTC
TRBV25-1	TRBD1	.	TRBJ1-1	CASTGQGNTEAFF	TGTGCCAGCACCGGACAGGGTAACACTGAAGCTTTCTTT
TRBV18	TRBD2	.	TRBJ2-1	CASSLRTSSEQFF	TGTGCCAGCTCACTACGGACTAGCAGTGAGCAGTTCTTC
TRBV29-1	.	.	TRBJ2-1	CSVSPAYNEQFF	TGCAGCGTTTCTCCGGCCTACAATGAGCAGTTCTTC
TRBV7-2	.	once	TRBJ2-2	CASSLGGVITGELFF	TGTGCCAGCAGCTTAGGGGGCGTGATCACCGGGGAGCTGTTTTTT
TRBV28	TRBD1	once	TRBJ1-5	CASSSGQGLRGNQPQHF	TGTGCCAGCAGCTCAGGACAGGGGTTAAGAGGCAATCAGCCCCAGCATTTT
TRBV2	TRBD2	once	TRBJ2-5	CASSEGPSGEETQYF	TGTGCCAGCAGTGAAGGTCCTAGCGGGGAAGAGACCCAGTACTTC
TRBV14	TRBD1	.	TRBJ2-7	CASSRWRQGSTYEQYF	TGTGCCAGCAGCCGATGGCGACAGGGAAGCACCTACGAGCAGTACTTC
TRBV27	.	.	TRBJ1-5	CASRPEGLLSNQPQHF	TGTGCCAGCAGACCCGAGGGACTGCTTAGCAATCAGCCCCAGCATTTT
TRBV6-5	TRBD1	.	TRBJ2-1	CASRLGQGWDEQFF	TGTGCCAGCAGACTCGGACAGGGATGGGATGAGCAGTTCTTC
TRBV6-5	.	.	TRBJ1-4	CAAKKWGGKLFF	TGTGCCGCGAAGAAATGGGGAGGGAAACTGTTTTTT
TRBV19	.	.	TRBJ2-6	CASRQGSGANVLTF	TGTGCCAGTAGACAGGGCTCTGGGGCCAACGTCCTGACTTTC
TRBV5-6	.	.	TRBJ1-2	CASSLNRPRVGYTF	TGTGCCAGCAGCTTGAACAGGCCGCGAGTAGGCTACACCTTC
TRBV7-2	TRBD1	.	TRBJ1-2	CASSQRTGANYGYTF	TGTGCCAGCAGCCAACGGACAGGGGCTAACTATGGCTACACCTTC